A single T cell receptor beta chain is shown here with its context. Sequenced material consisted of expressed TCRB transcripts (all of the isolated RNA was reverse transcribed). Profiling relied on immunoSEQ multiplex PCR, and the TCRdb table lists in-frame clones only, not all of them. The sample shows hundreds of thousands of clones, approximately 30% of them seen only once. These data belong to a study of beta chain features in type 1 diabetes. About the research overall: Investigators examined around 110 million sorted cells across all samples.

This CDR3 is 15 amino acids long. Germline V CDR1 and CDR2: SEHNR, FQNEAQ (reference sequence). V gave up 2 bases and J gave up 2 bases; unmatched junction bases: 3. The source material was naive CD4+ T cells from blood. The source is a man between 18 and 35 years old in good health. This chain joins TRBV7-9 and TRBJ2-7, with 10 positions matching TRBD2. CDR3 nucleotides: TGTGCCAGCAGCTTATTAGCGGGAGGAACCTACGAGCAGTACTTC. This encodes CASSLLAGGTYEQYF.